This T cell receptor (beta chain) was obtained from a study of neurological immune-mediated disorders. Study-wide findings and caveats: HTLV-1-associated myelopathy displayed the greatest TCR clonal expansion, and multiple sclerosis exhibited the smallest, lower than that of healthy controls. There were no CDR3 amino acid sequences shared by expanded clones across subjects, a result suggesting private repertoires in all groups.

Time point meaning: longitudinal time-point 3. TCRdb re-analysed the 5' RACE reads in MiXCR, keeping a single row per CDR3 protein. The profile covers approximately 45,000 distinct CDR3 sequences, with about 13% appearing a single time and around 10% taken by the ten largest. Concerning this clonotype itself: The antigen remains undetermined. Sequence at one end of the junction differs from germline and may be a read error.

CDR1 is SEHNR, CDR2 FQNEAQ, per germline (reference sequence). This CDR3 has 13 amino acids. This chain joins TRBV7-9 and TRBJ1-2; possibly TRBD1 for D (5 bases). The sequence came from a man aged 25-40 years in good health. The sequenced material came from PBMCs. CDR3: CASSFGHSYCYTF. In nucleotides, the CDR3 is TGTGCCAGCAGCTTTGGACATAGCTATTGCTACACCTTC.